The rows below give T cell receptor beta chains drawn from one sample of a study of CD8+CD57+ T cells in acquired aplastic anemia. Each CDR3 protein is one row after TCRdb ran MiXCR on the reads. The sample has 150,000 to 200,000 distinct CDR3 sequences, approximately 44% seen once; the top ten hold under 3.5%. The source material was sorted CD4+, CD8+, or CD8+CD57+ T cells (not recorded which) from PBMCs. The receptors shown here come from a human donor with aplastic anemia. CDR3s include the opening cysteine and the closing phenylalanine or tryptophan. The D gene is left open where the match is weak. Not every row has a clone size; where given, it reads once, few, many or a size class.

d_call clone_size j_call v_call cdr3_aa cdr3_nt
. . TRBJ2-2 TRBV9 CASSASRMGGNTGELFF TGTGCCAGCAGCGCCTCGAGAATGGGCGGTAACACCGGGGAGCTGTTTTTT
TRBD2 many TRBJ2-1 TRBV19 CASSTAGGPGTYNEQFF TGTGCCAGTAGTACAGCGGGAGGGCCAGGGACCTACAATGAGCAGTTCTTC
. . TRBJ2-7 TRBV6-4 CASRCYEQYF TGTGCCAGCAGATGCTACGAGCAGTACTTC
. many TRBJ1-6 TRBV5-1 CASSLGLRTSYNSPLHF TGCGCCAGCAGCTTGGGTCTCCGGACATCCTATAATTCACCCCTCCACTTT
. many TRBJ2-3 TRBV20-1 CSARAGAGWGTDTQYF TGCAGTGCTAGAGCGGGGGCGGGATGGGGTACAGATACGCAGTATTTT
. many TRBJ2-2 TRBV7-2 CASSTGTLRTGELFF TGTGCCAGCAGCACAGGGACTCTACGGACCGGGGAGCTGTTTTTT
. once TRBJ1-2 TRBV19 CASSSDSFYGYTF TGTGCCAGTAGTAGCGACAGCTTCTATGGCTACACCTTC
. . TRBJ1-2 TRBV11-2 CASSLGEGQGYGYTF TGTGCCAGCAGCTTGGGGGAAGGGCAAGGGTATGGCTACACCTTC
TRBD1 . TRBJ1-2 TRBV7-9 CASSRQGSGYTF TGTGCCAGCAGTCGACAGGGTTCCGGCTACACCTTC
. . TRBJ1-4 TRBV20-1 CSATGAVEKLFF TGCAGTGCTACTGGAGCCGTCGAAAAACTGTTTTTT
. few TRBJ2-5 TRBV29-1 CSVDSVEETQYF TGCAGCGTTGACTCAGTCGAAGAGACCCAGTACTTC
TRBD2 . TRBJ2-7 TRBV20-1 CSARDMTGTSGPYEQYF TGCAGTGCTAGAGATATGACCGGGACTAGCGGACCCTACGAGCAGTACTTC
. . TRBJ2-3 TRBV15 CATSRDGGSSDTQYF TGTGCCACCAGCAGAGATGGGGGAAGCTCAGATACGCAGTATTTT
TRBD1 few TRBJ2-7 TRBV10-1 CASRPTGRSYEQYF TGCGCCAGCAGGCCGACAGGGCGCTCCTACGAGCAGTACTTC
TRBD1 many TRBJ2-3 TRBV20-1 CSARRQGLEDTQYF TGCAGTGCTAGAAGACAGGGCTTGGAAGATACGCAGTATTTT
. many TRBJ2-1 TRBV20-1 CGAAGGPSNEQFF TGCGGTGCTGCCGGAGGTCCTAGCAATGAGCAGTTCTTC
TRBD1 . TRBJ1-2 TRBV29-1 CSVEGQGGGYTF TGCAGCGTGGAAGGACAGGGAGGTGGCTACACCTTC
. many TRBJ1-1 TRBV29-1 CSVVMVGTEAFF TGCAGCGTTGTGATGGTCGGTACTGAAGCTTTCTTT
. . TRBJ1-5 TRBV6-1 CASIPGRLYSNQPQHF TGTGCCAGCATCCCGGGACGGCTGTATAGCAATCAGCCCCAGCATTTT
TRBD1 . TRBJ1-2 TRBV20-1 CSASLIETGESNYGYTF TGCAGTGCCTCACTGATCGAAACAGGGGAGTCTAACTATGGCTACACCTTC
TRBD2 few TRBJ2-3 TRBV5-4 CASSLVLAGGPLDTQYF TGTGCCAGCAGCTTGGTTCTAGCGGGGGGGCCATTAGATACGCAGTATTTT
TRBD1 . TRBJ2-1 TRBV25-1 CASSEPDRVEQFF TGTGCCAGCAGTGAACCCGACAGGGTTGAGCAGTTCTTC
. . TRBJ2-1 TRBV25-1 CASSQGPRDEQFF TGTGCCAGCAGTCAAGGGCCCCGCGATGAGCAGTTCTTC
. . TRBJ1-5 TRBV19 CAISQGTANQPRHF TGTGCCATATCACAGGGTACGGCCAATCAGCCTCGGCATTTT
. . TRBJ2-7 TRBV2 CASSRRTTYEQYF TGTGCCAGCTCCCGGAGGACCACCTACGAGCAGTACTTC
TRBD1 . TRBJ2-3 TRBV9 CASSTTTGADTQYF TGTGCCAGCAGCACCACGACAGGGGCAGATACGCAGTATTTT
TRBD1 many TRBJ2-1 TRBV20-1 CSASSNRDRHNEQFF TGCAGTGCTAGCTCGAACCGGGACAGACACAATGAGCAGTTCTTC
. few TRBJ1-6 TRBV25-1 CARDHRLLGNSPLHF TGTGCTAGAGATCATAGGTTACTGGGGAATTCACCCCTCCACTTT
TRBD1 many TRBJ2-2 TRBV12-3/TRBV12-4 CASRWTGVTTGELFF TGTGCCAGCAGGTGGACAGGGGTGACCACCGGGGAGCTGTTTTTT
TRBD1 . TRBJ1-2 TRBV9 CASSVQRTGGAEDYGYTF TGTGCCAGCAGCGTCCAGCGGACAGGGGGCGCGGAGGACTATGGCTACACCTTC
. . TRBJ2-7 TRBV20-1 CSATLGDSPYEQYF TGCAGTGCTACGCTCGGTGACAGCCCCTACGAGCAGTACTTC
. . TRBJ1-2 TRBV19 CASSIRGGTGNTF TGTGCCAGTAGTATACGGGGAGGGACTGGAAACACCTTC
. . TRBJ1-2 TRBV19 CASSRGGTSGNTF TGTGCCAGTAGTCGGGGGGGAACGTCTGGAAACACCTTC
TRBD1 . TRBJ2-7 TRBV20-1 CSAEPGQKYEQYF TGCAGTGCTGAACCGGGACAGAAGTACGAGCAGTACTTC
. . TRBJ1-1 TRBV25-1 CASSQPTTGGKAFF TGTGCCAGCAGTCAGCCGACCACTGGGGGGAAAGCTTTCTTT
. . TRBJ2-1 TRBV9 CAGSPGGGRDVLLF TGTGCCGGCAGCCCCGGGGGTGGGCGGGATGTTTTGCTCTTC
. . TRBJ1-6 TRBV15 CATSRDEGGALHF TGTGCCACCAGCAGAGATGAGGGTGGGGCCCTCCACTTT
. . TRBJ2-5 TRBV10-3 CAISERQEETQYF TGTGCCATCAGTGAGCGGCAGGAAGAGACCCAGTACTTC
. many TRBJ1-1 TRBV7-2 CASSLEGRGGTEAFF TGTGCCAGCAGCTTAGAAGGCAGGGGAGGGACTGAAGCTTTCTTT
TRBD1 . TRBJ2-1 TRBV11-1 CASSVETGRNEQFF TGTGCCAGCAGCGTGGAGACAGGGCGCAATGAGCAGTTCTTC
. many TRBJ1-1 TRBV29-1 CSVGGPLEAFF TGCAGCGTTGGGGGGCCCCTGGAAGCTTTCTTT